Listed below are T cell receptor beta chains from one sample, sequenced in a study of blood T cell repertoires in COVID-19. The table came from immunoSEQ multiplex PCR; TCRdb's copy has only in-frame clones and leaves some out. The sample carries about 100,000 clones, 90% recorded once. The specimen was peripheral blood. The receptors were sampled from a man aged 55 to 70 with acute or convalescent COVID-19. CDR3s include the opening cysteine and the closing phenylalanine or tryptophan. Fields, in order: V gene, D gene, clone size, J gene, CDR3 protein, CDR3 DNA. D genes are given only for firm matches. Only part of the rows carry a size: once, few, many, or a class if the clone is expanded.

v_call: TRBV24-1; d_call: TRBD1; clone_size: -; j_call: TRBJ2-1; cdr3_aa: CATSDPRDRGRNEQFF; cdr3_nt: TGTGCCACCAGTGATCCCCGGGACAGGGGGCGAAATGAGCAGTTCTTC
v_call: TRBV7-9; d_call: TRBD2; clone_size: -; j_call: TRBJ2-7; cdr3_aa: CASSLPRAGTSAISYEQYF; cdr3_nt: TGTGCCAGCAGCTTACCCCGGGCGGGTACTAGCGCGATCTCCTACGAGCAGTACTTC
v_call: TRBV9; d_call: -; clone_size: -; j_call: TRBJ2-1; cdr3_aa: CASSVDSQGIGRLYNEQFF; cdr3_nt: TGTGCCAGCAGCGTAGATTCCCAGGGAATTGGACGACTCTACAATGAGCAGTTCTTC
v_call: TRBV5-6; d_call: -; clone_size: once; j_call: TRBJ2-3; cdr3_aa: CASSRSTDTQYF; cdr3_nt: TGTGCCAGCAGCCGGAGCACAGATACGCAGTATTTT
v_call: TRBV10-3; d_call: TRBD2; clone_size: -; j_call: TRBJ2-1; cdr3_aa: CAISASTGLAVVEQFF; cdr3_nt: TGTGCCATCAGTGCGTCTACGGGACTAGCGGTGGTTGAGCAGTTCTTC
v_call: TRBV11-2; d_call: -; clone_size: -; j_call: TRBJ2-3; cdr3_aa: CASSATTGADTQYF; cdr3_nt: TGTGCCAGCAGCGCAACCACCGGGGCAGATACGCAGTATTTT
v_call: TRBV5-6; d_call: -; clone_size: -; j_call: TRBJ2-7; cdr3_aa: CASSTRQTAHEQYF; cdr3_nt: TGTGCCAGCAGCACTCGACAGACCGCCCACGAGCAGTACTTC
v_call: TRBV6-5; d_call: -; clone_size: once; j_call: TRBJ2-2; cdr3_aa: CASTPGADTGELFF; cdr3_nt: TGTGCCAGCACGCCGGGAGCGGACACCGGGGAGCTGTTTTTT
v_call: TRBV7-9; d_call: -; clone_size: -; j_call: TRBJ2-7; cdr3_aa: CASSLAVGSIYEQYF; cdr3_nt: TGTGCCAGCAGCTTAGCAGTTGGCAGTATCTACGAGCAGTACTTC
v_call: TRBV18; d_call: -; clone_size: -; j_call: TRBJ1-2; cdr3_aa: CASSPRTDDGYTF; cdr3_nt: TGTGCCAGCTCACCACGGACAGACGATGGCTACACCTTC
v_call: TRBV10-3; d_call: -; clone_size: -; j_call: TRBJ1-1; cdr3_aa: CAISELSNENTEAFF; cdr3_nt: TGTGCCATCAGTGAACTATCGAATGAGAACACTGAAGCTTTCTTT
v_call: TRBV28; d_call: TRBD2; clone_size: -; j_call: TRBJ2-4; cdr3_aa: CASSPLAGGTKNIQYF; cdr3_nt: TGTGCCAGCAGCCCACTAGCGGGAGGAACCAAAAACATTCAGTACTTC
v_call: TRBV6-6; d_call: TRBD2; clone_size: once; j_call: TRBJ2-7; cdr3_aa: CASSYGTSASYEQYF; cdr3_nt: TGTGCCAGCAGTTACGGGACTAGCGCCTCCTACGAGCAGTACTTC
v_call: TRBV6-2/TRBV6-3; d_call: TRBD1; clone_size: -; j_call: TRBJ2-1; cdr3_aa: CASRYRTGSNSYNEQFF; cdr3_nt: TGTGCCAGCAGGTACCGGACAGGGTCTAACTCCTACAATGAGCAGTTCTTC
v_call: TRBV2; d_call: -; clone_size: -; j_call: TRBJ2-3; cdr3_aa: CASSEEARGGTDTQYF; cdr3_nt: TGTGCCAGCAGTGAAGAGGCCAGGGGAGGCACAGATACGCAGTATTTT
v_call: TRBV7-9; d_call: TRBD1; clone_size: medium-sized; j_call: TRBJ1-2; cdr3_aa: CASSLGDRVNGYTF; cdr3_nt: TGTGCCAGCAGCTTGGGGGACAGGGTAAATGGCTACACCTTC
v_call: TRBV14; d_call: -; clone_size: -; j_call: TRBJ1-6; cdr3_aa: CASSQRTARNSPLHF; cdr3_nt: TGTGCCAGCAGCCAGCGGACAGCCCGAAATTCACCCCTCCACTTT
v_call: TRBV28; d_call: TRBD1; clone_size: -; j_call: TRBJ2-5; cdr3_aa: CASSRGRTGKGETQYF; cdr3_nt: TGTGCCAGCTCCCGGGGCCGGACAGGAAAGGGGGAGACCCAGTACTTC
v_call: TRBV10-3; d_call: TRBD1; clone_size: -; j_call: TRBJ2-2; cdr3_aa: CAIRRTGGDGELFF; cdr3_nt: TGTGCCATCAGGAGGACAGGGGGCGACGGGGAGCTGTTTTTT
v_call: TRBV19; d_call: -; clone_size: -; j_call: TRBJ2-7; cdr3_aa: CASSNDRGYEQYF; cdr3_nt: TGTGCCAGTAGTAATGACCGGGGCTACGAGCAGTACTTC
v_call: TRBV4-3; d_call: TRBD1; clone_size: -; j_call: TRBJ2-3; cdr3_aa: CASSQDRVGTGRNTQYF; cdr3_nt: TGCGCCAGCAGCCAAGATCGGGTGGGGACAGGGCGTAATACGCAGTATTTT
v_call: TRBV15; d_call: -; clone_size: -; j_call: TRBJ2-2; cdr3_aa: CATETGFRTGELFF; cdr3_nt: TGTGCCACCGAAACAGGGTTTCGCACCGGGGAGCTGTTTTTT
v_call: TRBV28; d_call: -; clone_size: few; j_call: TRBJ1-3; cdr3_aa: CASSLWTANTIYF; cdr3_nt: TGTGCCAGCAGCCTTTGGACAGCGAACACCATATATTTT
v_call: TRBV28; d_call: TRBD1; clone_size: -; j_call: TRBJ1-6; cdr3_aa: CASSFVGQGRSPLHF; cdr3_nt: TGTGCCAGCAGTTTTGTGGGACAGGGTCGGTCACCCCTCCACTTT
v_call: TRBV4-3; d_call: TRBD2; clone_size: -; j_call: TRBJ2-1; cdr3_aa: CASSRSLAGASNEQFF; cdr3_nt: TGCGCCAGCAGCCGGTCACTAGCGGGAGCGTCCAATGAGCAGTTCTTC
v_call: TRBV5-8; d_call: TRBD1; clone_size: -; j_call: TRBJ1-2; cdr3_aa: CASSPKWDRGHGYTF; cdr3_nt: TGTGCCAGCAGCCCCAAGTGGGACAGGGGGCATGGCTACACCTTC
v_call: TRBV7-2; d_call: -; clone_size: -; j_call: TRBJ2-5; cdr3_aa: CASSAAGSETQYF; cdr3_nt: TGTGCCAGCAGCGCGGCAGGGTCGGAGACCCAGTACTTC
v_call: TRBV12-3/TRBV12-4; d_call: -; clone_size: -; j_call: TRBJ2-7; cdr3_aa: CASSAGTVEQYF; cdr3_nt: TGTGCCAGCAGTGCTGGGACTGTCGAGCAGTACTTC
v_call: TRBV6-2/TRBV6-3; d_call: -; clone_size: -; j_call: TRBJ1-1; cdr3_aa: CASSWGVLNTEAFF; cdr3_nt: TGTGCCAGCAGTTGGGGGGTTCTGAACACTGAAGCTTTCTTT
v_call: TRBV21-1; d_call: -; clone_size: -; j_call: TRBJ1-5; cdr3_aa: CASRSRVRRNQPQHF; cdr3_nt: TGTGCCAGCAGGTCCAGGGTACGTCGAAATCAGCCCCAGCATTTT
v_call: TRBV5-1; d_call: -; clone_size: -; j_call: TRBJ2-5; cdr3_aa: CASRLGEVWETQYF; cdr3_nt: TGCGCCAGCCGTCTAGGGGAGGTCTGGGAGACCCAGTACTTC
v_call: TRBV4-1; d_call: -; clone_size: -; j_call: TRBJ2-7; cdr3_aa: CASSQAASATSYEQYF; cdr3_nt: TGCGCCAGCAGCCAAGCCGCTAGCGCTACCTCCTACGAGCAGTACTTC
v_call: TRBV6-1; d_call: -; clone_size: -; j_call: TRBJ1-2; cdr3_aa: CASSEALQFWSGGYTF; cdr3_nt: TGTGCCAGCAGTGAAGCGCTTCAATTTTGGAGCGGTGGCTACACCTTC
v_call: TRBV25-1; d_call: -; clone_size: -; j_call: TRBJ1-5; cdr3_aa: CASSEGLYQPQHF; cdr3_nt: TGTGCCAGCAGTGAAGGCCTCTATCAGCCCCAGCATTTT
v_call: TRBV28; d_call: -; clone_size: -; j_call: TRBJ1-5; cdr3_aa: CASSWAAAGNQPQHF; cdr3_nt: TGTGCCAGCAGTTGGGCCGCGGCGGGAAATCAGCCCCAGCATTTT
v_call: TRBV19; d_call: -; clone_size: once; j_call: TRBJ2-7; cdr3_aa: CASSSVEGLAYEQYF; cdr3_nt: TGTGCCAGTAGTAGTGTCGAGGGTCTCGCTTACGAGCAGTACTTC
v_call: TRBV11-2; d_call: -; clone_size: -; j_call: TRBJ2-7; cdr3_aa: CASSLVGMGYEQYF; cdr3_nt: TGTGCCAGCAGCTTAGTCGGGATGGGATACGAGCAGTACTTC
v_call: TRBV7-9; d_call: TRBD2; clone_size: -; j_call: TRBJ2-1; cdr3_aa: CASSRLRSGTSRQFF; cdr3_nt: TGTGCCAGCAGCCGACTGAGGTCCGGGACTAGCCGACAGTTCTTC
v_call: TRBV9; d_call: TRBD1; clone_size: -; j_call: TRBJ1-4; cdr3_aa: CASSVGQGGEKLFF; cdr3_nt: TGTGCCAGCAGCGTGGGGCAGGGGGGTGAAAAACTGTTTTTT
v_call: TRBV3-1/TRBV3-2; d_call: -; clone_size: -; j_call: TRBJ2-5; cdr3_aa: CASSQAVIQETQYF; cdr3_nt: TGTGCCAGCAGCCAGGCGGTCATACAAGAGACCCAGTACTTC
v_call: TRBV7-2; d_call: TRBD1; clone_size: -; j_call: TRBJ2-1; cdr3_aa: CASRPGTVYNEQFF; cdr3_nt: TGTGCCAGCAGACCCGGGACAGTATACAATGAGCAGTTCTTC
v_call: TRBV6-5; d_call: TRBD1; clone_size: -; j_call: TRBJ2-7; cdr3_aa: CASDPSATPGQGYF; cdr3_nt: TGTGCCAGCGACCCGTCAGCCACGCCGGGACAGGGTTACTTC
v_call: TRBV13; d_call: TRBD2; clone_size: -; j_call: TRBJ2-2; cdr3_aa: CASSTRRLAGGGTGELFF; cdr3_nt: TGTGCCAGCAGCACCAGGAGACTAGCGGGAGGCGGCACCGGGGAGCTGTTTTTT
v_call: TRBV7-2; d_call: -; clone_size: -; j_call: TRBJ2-1; cdr3_aa: CASSLGDTPGNEQFF; cdr3_nt: TGTGCCAGCAGCTTAGGGGACACCCCGGGGAATGAGCAGTTCTTC
v_call: TRBV29-1; d_call: -; clone_size: -; j_call: TRBJ1-1; cdr3_aa: CSVELKEAGTEAFF; cdr3_nt: TGCAGCGTTGAACTAAAGGAGGCGGGGACTGAAGCTTTCTTT
v_call: TRBV9; d_call: -; clone_size: -; j_call: TRBJ2-7; cdr3_aa: CASSPKRGGEQYF; cdr3_nt: TGTGCCAGCAGCCCGAAGAGGGGGGGCGAGCAGTACTTC
v_call: TRBV3-1/TRBV3-2; d_call: TRBD2; clone_size: once; j_call: TRBJ2-1; cdr3_aa: CASSQVASGKDEQFF; cdr3_nt: TGTGCCAGCAGCCAAGTGGCTAGCGGGAAGGATGAGCAGTTCTTC
v_call: TRBV5-6; d_call: -; clone_size: -; j_call: TRBJ2-3; cdr3_aa: CASSLDSTTDTQYF; cdr3_nt: TGTGCCAGCAGCTTGGACAGCACTACAGATACGCAGTATTTT
v_call: TRBV6-5; d_call: TRBD2; clone_size: -; j_call: TRBJ2-3; cdr3_aa: CATQRDYSTDTQYF; cdr3_nt: TGTGCCACCCAACGGGACTACAGCACAGATACGCAGTATTTT
v_call: TRBV9; d_call: TRBD1; clone_size: -; j_call: TRBJ1-2; cdr3_aa: CASSVAVEGADYGYTF; cdr3_nt: TGTGCCAGCAGCGTAGCAGTGGAGGGGGCGGACTATGGCTACACCTTC
v_call: TRBV18; d_call: -; clone_size: -; j_call: TRBJ1-1; cdr3_aa: CASSAGLRTEAFF; cdr3_nt: TGTGCCAGCTCCGCAGGGTTACGCACTGAAGCTTTCTTT
v_call: TRBV18; d_call: -; clone_size: -; j_call: TRBJ1-2; cdr3_aa: CASSPPGEGYTF; cdr3_nt: TGTGCCAGCTCACCCCCAGGGGAAGGCTACACCTTC
v_call: TRBV3-1/TRBV3-2; d_call: -; clone_size: -; j_call: TRBJ2-7; cdr3_aa: CASSRSEGDHEQYF; cdr3_nt: TGTGCCAGCAGCCGAAGCGAGGGCGACCACGAGCAGTACTTC